One and the same sample provided the 23 T cell receptor beta chains below, sequenced in a study of T cells in women clearing cervical HPV infection. Method: immunoSEQ multiplex PCR; TCRdb's copy keeps in-frame clones and lacks some. The sample's table shows approximately 30,000 clones. The sequencing input was blood buffy coat. These receptors all stem from a woman between 18 and 70 years old with a cervical HPV16 infection that either progressed to CIN3+ or cleared (not recorded which).

With regard to this clone: The read ends 3 residues shy of where the CDR3 ends; the end is completed using the germline J gene. The V gene is TRBV20-1, the J gene TRBJ2-3; possible D gene TRBD1, 6 bases. The V gene lost 1 base and the J gene lost 2 bases, with 10 bases spanning the gap. This CDR3 contains 14 residues. Germline values: CDR1 DFQATT, CDR2 SNEGSKA (reference sequence). The chain's CDR3 is CSARGQGFTDTQYF. Incomplete CDR3 DNA: TGCAGTGCTAGAGGCCAGGGGTTCACAGATACG.

A note on this clone: From the germline J gene comes the end of the CDR3, since the read stops 3 residues before it. The chain uses TRBV20-1 and TRBJ1-1; a possible D gene is TRBD1 (5 bases). The CDR3 loop spans 15 amino acids. CDR1 DFQATT and CDR2 SNEGSKA come from the germline V gene (reference sequence). CDR3 bases read: TGCAGTGCTAGGATATGGGATAAGGGAGTGGAGGGG. Translated: CSARIWDKGVEG. The full CDR3 is CSARIWDKGVEGAFF.

A note on this clone: The read finishes 3 residues shy of the CDR3 end, and the germline J gene is used to complete it. The chain links TRBV19 to TRBJ2-2; TRBD1 matches 7 bases. With 8 bases clipped from V and 1 base from J, the junction kept 7 bases outside the gene matches. This CDR3 is built from 15 residues. Looked up from germline, CDR1 is LNHDA and CDR2 is SQIVND (reference sequence). The DNA read from the CDR3 is TGTGCCAGTTATCCGGGACAGATGAACACCGGGGAG. Translating it yields CASYPGQMNTGE. In full, the CDR3 is CASYPGQMNTGELFF.

Remarks on this clone: The CDR3 end lies 3 residues beyond the end of the read and is filled in from the germline J gene. The gene calls are TRBV7-7 and TRBJ2-1; the match to TRBD1 covers 9 bases. CDR3 length equals 14 residues. Germline loops: CDR1 SSHAT, CDR2 FNYEAQ (reference sequence). Trimming took 1 base from V and 9 from J; bases not matched to a gene: 4. The covered CDR3 bases are TGTGCCAGCAGCTTAGATAGGGACAGGGTTGAG. Protein product: CASSLDRDRVE. From start to end, the CDR3 is CASSLDRDRVEQFF.

To note about this clone: The read ends 3 residues shy of where the CDR3 ends; the end is completed using the germline J gene. The chain is built from TRBV5-1 and TRBJ1-2; D ambiguous. CDR1 SGHRS and CDR2 YFSETQ come from the germline V gene. This CDR3 has 16 residues. The CDR3 protein is CASSLEGGIANQPYTF. The sequenced CDR3 bases are TGCGCCAGCAGCTTGGAAGGCGGAATAGCAAATCAGCCC.

Note on this clone: From the germline J gene comes the end of the CDR3, since the read stops 3 residues before it. V gene TRBV20-1 combines with J gene TRBJ1-2; 7 bases map to TRBD1. The germline V gene encodes CDR1 DFQATT and CDR2 SNEGSKA (reference sequence). This CDR3 comprises 12 residues. The V and J ends lost 3 bases and 6 bases, in that order; junction bases with no gene match: 4. Incomplete CDR3 DNA: TGCAGTGCTAGGACAGGGATCGATGGC. Encoded protein: CSARTGIDG. The whole CDR3 sequence is CSARTGIDGYTF.

Turning to this clone: From the germline J gene comes the end of the CDR3, since the read stops 3 residues before it. This sequence joins TRBV6-1 and TRBJ1-2; D unresolved. Looked up from germline, CDR1 is MNHNS and CDR2 is SASEGT. This CDR3 spans 12 amino acids. The covered CDR3 bases are TGTGCCAGCAGTGAAGAGTTCTACGAC. Protein: CASSEEFYD. The entire CDR3 protein is CASSEEFYDYTF.

About this clone: The CDR3 end is not reached by the read, which stops 3 residues before it; the germline J gene fills it in. The rearrangement links TRBV19 to TRBJ1-2; weak D call: TRBD1 (6 bases). Looked up from germline, CDR1 is LNHDA and CDR2 is SQIVND (reference sequence). V lost 0 bases and J lost 3, with 14 bases in between. This CDR3 contains 16 residues. CDR3 residues: CASSIDLGAVYYGYTF. The CDR3 DNA, read in part, is TGTGCCAGTAGTATAGACTTGGGGGCGGTTTACTATGGC.

Regarding this clone: Sequencing ends 3 residues short of the CDR3 end; the germline J gene provides the rest. This chain joins TRBV5-1 and TRBJ1-4; 7 nucleotides match TRBD1. The CDR3 runs to 15 residues. Germline V lookup: CDR1 SGHRS, CDR2 YFSETQ. V was pared by 3 bases and J by 8 bases, with 10 bases of the junction left unmatched. The CDR3 sequence is CASSSGGGRGEKLFF. The covered CDR3 bases are TGCGCCAGCAGCTCCGGAGGGGGCCGGGGGGAAAAA.

A note on this clone: The read ends 3 residues shy of where the CDR3 ends; the end is completed using the germline J gene. This chain uses TRBV2 with TRBJ2-1; the match to TRBD1 covers 11 bases. The ends lost 5 bases at V and 1 base at J; junction bases unmatched: 4. Germline values: CDR1 SNHLY, CDR2 FYNNEI. The CDR3 has 16 amino acids. The CDR3 loop is CASSSDRGRSYNEQFF. The sequenced CDR3 bases are TGTGCCAGCAGTTCGGACAGGGGGCGATCCTACAATGAG.

Of note for this clone: Sequencing ends 3 residues short of the CDR3 end; the germline J gene provides the rest. This rearrangement joins TRBV5-4 to TRBJ2-7; 10 nucleotides line up with TRBD2. Germline V CDR1 and CDR2: SGHNT, YYREEE (reference sequence). Trimming removed 4 bases from V and 3 bases from J; junction bases left unmatched: 4. There are 14 residues in the CDR3. The DNA read from the CDR3 is TGTGCCAGCAGCCGGAGCGGGGGGGACTACGAG. It is translated as CASSRSGGDYE. The full CDR3 reads CASSRSGGDYEQYF.

As to this clone: The read terminates 3 residues before the CDR3 end, so the remaining end is supplied by the germline J gene. The chain carries TRBV7-2 and TRBJ1-5, with no clear D. This CDR3 has 15 residues. From germline, CDR1 is SGHTA and CDR2 FQGNSA. CDR3 loop: CASTGWTSGTDPQHF. The DNA read from the CDR3 is TGTGCCAGCACCGGTTGGACTAGTGGCACAGATCCC.

As concerns this clone: This sample includes further DNA sequences coding for the same CDR3. The CDR3 sequence is CASRGGYNEQFF. CDR3 bases read: TGTGCCAGCAGGGGGGGGTACAATGAG. V usage is TRBV2 and J usage is TRBJ2-1, with 7 bases lining up with TRBD2. The read falls 3 residues short of the CDR3 end, and the missing part is taken from the germline J gene. The germline CDR1 and CDR2 sequences are SNHLY and FYNNEI. The V segment lost 6 bases and the J segment 4 bases; nucleotides outside the gene matches: 0. The CDR3 is 12 amino acids.

On this clone: The sequenced fragment ends 3 residues before the CDR3 boundary, so the rest is inferred from the germline J gene. V gene TRBV18 combines with J gene TRBJ2-5, with 10 positions matching TRBD2. Germline lookup yields CDR1 KGHSH and CDR2 LQKENI. The junction had 3 bases not matched to a gene; V was cut back by 5 bases and J by 0 bases. The CDR3 is 15 amino acids. The part of the CDR3 DNA that was read is TGTGCCAGCTCAATAGCGGGGGGCTACCAAGAGACC. Its protein is CASSIAGGYQET. The entire CDR3 protein is CASSIAGGYQETQYF.

Concerning this clone: The sequence runs out 3 residues before the end of the CDR3; the remainder is reconstructed from the germline J gene. This rearrangement joins TRBV6-2 or TRBV6-3 to TRBJ2-2, with TRBD1 matching over 10 bases. Germline CDR1 is MNHEY and CDR2 is SVGEGT. This CDR3 has 14 amino acids. The covered CDR3 bases are TGTGCCAGCAGCCGACAGGGGGCAATTTCACCG. It codes for CASSRQGAISP. The full CDR3 is CASSRQGAISPLFF.

For this clone: The read is 3 residues too short to cover the CDR3 end, so that end is filled in from the germline J gene. The chain combines TRBV12-3 or TRBV12-4 with TRBJ2-1; TRBD2 matches at 9 bases. The CDR3 totals 14 residues. The trim removed 7 bases at V and 7 bases at J, leaving 8 bases unmatched. The CDR3 sequence is CASNGAGGLNEQFF. The covered CDR3 bases are TGTGCCAGCAATGGAGCGGGGGGTTTGAATGAG.

In the case of this clone: Sequencing ends 3 residues short of the CDR3 end; the germline J gene provides the rest. In the same sample, other DNA sequences code for this CDR3. The genes are TRBV13 and TRBJ2-5; D unclear. The V gene's germline CDR1 is PRHDT and CDR2 FYEKMQ (reference sequence). CDR3 length equals 14 residues. The CDR3 region is CASSYLPLSETQYF. The covered CDR3 bases are TGTGCCAGCAGCTACCTACCGCTGTCCGAAACC. The whole variable domain, remainder taken from reference TRBV13 and TRBJ2-5, is AAGVIQSPRHLIKEKRETATLKCYPIPRHDTVYWYQQGPGQDPQFLISFYEKMQSDKGSIPDRFSAQQFSDYHSELNMSSLELGDSALYFCASSYLPLSETQYFGPGTRLLVL.

Notes on this clone: The CDR3 end is not reached by the read, which stops 3 residues before it; the germline J gene fills it in. J is TRBJ1-1 and V is TRBV2; D unresolved. The CDR3 runs 14 residues. Germline CDR1 and CDR2: SNHLY and FYNNEI. V lost 4 bases and J 5 bases, leaving 14 bases between the germline ends. The sequenced CDR3 bases are TGTGCCAGCAGTGGTGGCCCTGGTACAACTGAA. It encodes CASSGGPGTTE. The CDR3 in its entirety is CASSGGPGTTEAFF.

On this clone itself: The CDR3 is cut off 3 residues early in the read; its end comes from the germline J gene. The chain is built from TRBV19 and TRBJ1-2; 8 bases are shared with TRBD1. The CDR3 length is 14 residues. Germline V gives CDR1 LNHDA, CDR2 SQIVND (reference sequence). CDR3 bases read: TGTGCCAGTAGTATTGGGACAGGAGATTACGAC. Translation: CASSIGTGDYD. The whole CDR3 protein reads CASSIGTGDYDYTF.

As to this clone: Coverage ceases 3 residues before the CDR3 finishes, and the germline J gene fills in the end. This chain uses TRBV7-9 with TRBJ2-7; TRBD1 agrees at 7 bases. The CDR3 is 15 amino acids. The germline V gene has CDR1 SEHNR and CDR2 FQNEAQ (reference sequence). V gave up 5 bases and J gave up 6 bases; unmatched junction bases: 13. CDR3 loop: CASSPERQGVREQYF. The sequenced CDR3 bases are TGTGCCAGCAGCCCAGAGAGGCAGGGGGTACGCGAG.

The part of the CDR3 DNA that was read is TGCAGTGCTAGAGTTAGCGGGGCAGATACG. Amino acids: CSARVSGADT. The whole CDR3 reads CSARVSGADTQYF. The chain has TRBV20-1 and TRBJ2-3; TRBD2 aligns across 8 bases. Read sequence stops 3 residues before the CDR3 end, and the germline J gene provides the missing end. The CDR3 extends over 13 amino acids. The V gene's germline CDR1 is DFQATT and CDR2 SNEGSKA (reference sequence). The V and J ends lost 1 base and 4 bases, in that order; junction bases with no gene match: 1.

Details on this clone: The read ends 3 residues before the CDR3 terminus; that terminus is restored from the germline J gene. The chain has TRBV20-1 and TRBJ2-3, with 8 bases aligning to TRBD2. Trimming cost V 0 bases and J 6 bases; bases outside gene matches: 8. The CDR3 is 15 residues long. Germline values: CDR1 DFQATT, CDR2 SNEGSKA (reference sequence). CDR3 loop: CSARDHLAGVDTQYF. The covered CDR3 bases are TGCAGTGCTAGAGATCATCTAGCGGGTGTGGATACG.

The covered CDR3 bases are TGTGCCAGCAGTGTGACAGGGGCCCCTGATTCACCC. Its protein is CASSVTGAPDSP. The CDR3 as a whole reads CASSVTGAPDSPLHF. This chain connects TRBV2 to TRBJ1-6; 8 bases map to TRBD1. The read halts 3 residues ahead of the CDR3 end, with the missing end drawn from the germline J gene. V lost 4 bases, J lost 8 bases, and 7 bases stayed unmatched. Germline V gene sequence: CDR1 SNHLY, CDR2 FYNNEI. This CDR3 is 15 amino acids long.